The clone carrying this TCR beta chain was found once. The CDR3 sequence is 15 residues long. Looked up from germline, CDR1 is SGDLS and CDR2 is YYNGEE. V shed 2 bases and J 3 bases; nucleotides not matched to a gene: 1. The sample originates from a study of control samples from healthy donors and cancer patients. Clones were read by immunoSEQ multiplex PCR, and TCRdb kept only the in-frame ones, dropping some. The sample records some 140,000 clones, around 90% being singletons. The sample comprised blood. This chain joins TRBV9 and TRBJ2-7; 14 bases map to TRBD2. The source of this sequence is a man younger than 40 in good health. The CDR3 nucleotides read TGTGCCAGCAGCGTGGGACTAGCGGGGGTCTACGAGCAGTACTTC. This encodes CASSVGLAGVYEQYF.